The 9 T cell receptor beta chains given below trace back to one sample, sequenced in a study of blood T cell repertoires in COVID-19. Sequenced by immunoSEQ multiplex PCR; TCRdb stores in-frame clones only, minus some. This sample has approximately 280,000 clones; approximately 90% occur once, and the top ten carry roughly 6.2%. The sequenced sample was PBMCs or T cells enriched from blood (not recorded which). These receptors all stem from a woman aged 40-49 years who had recovered from COVID-19.

This clone was detected a few times. The chain couples TRBV18 to TRBJ1-5; D is undetermined. Trimming removed 1 base from V and 4 bases from J, with 8 bases in between. The CDR3 totals 14 residues. The germline gives CDR1 KGHSH, CDR2 LQKENI. The CDR3 loop is CASSPLEGNQPQHF. The CDR3 DNA sequence: TGTGCCAGCTCACCACTCGAGGGAAATCAGCCCCAGCATTTT.

The chain uses TRBV4-1 and TRBJ2-7; TRBD1 is a possible D gene (6 bases). V was pared by 4 bases and J by 2 bases, with 15 bases between. The CDR3 runs 15 residues. Germline V gives CDR1 MGHRA, CDR2 YSYEKL. CDR3 loop: CASSLFAGTTYEQYF. The CDR3 DNA reads as TGCGCCAGCAGCCTCTTCGCCGGGACAACCTACGAGCAGTACTTC.

V gene TRBV5-1 combines with J gene TRBJ1-4; D might be TRBD1 (6 bases). V lost 2 bases and J 3 bases, leaving 11 bases between the germline ends. The V gene's germline CDR1 is SGHRS and CDR2 YFSETQ. CDR3 size: 15 residues. The CDR3 protein is CASSLQGEPNEKLFF. DNA for the CDR3: TGCGCCAGCAGCTTACAGGGAGAACCTAATGAAAAACTGTTTTTT.

The V gene is TRBV2, the J gene TRBJ2-5; possible D gene TRBD2, 5 bases. The CDR3 runs to 13 residues. V lost 7 bases and J 5 bases, leaving 14 bases between the germline ends. The germline V gene encodes CDR1 SNHLY and CDR2 FYNNEI. The CDR3 loop is CASIGRAGETQYF. In DNA, the CDR3 is TGTGCCAGCATTGGTAGGGCGGGTGAGACCCAGTACTTC.

V usage is TRBV27 and J usage is TRBJ1-2; D is ambiguous. This CDR3 comprises 14 residues. V lost 4 bases and J 6 bases, leaving 15 bases between the germline ends. Germline CDR1 MNHEY, CDR2 SMNVEV (reference sequence). The CDR3 region is CASSSDSLMDGYTF. In nucleotides, the CDR3 is TGTGCCAGCAGTTCGGACTCTCTGATGGATGGCTACACCTTC.

The rearrangement joins TRBV7-2 to TRBJ1-2, with D tentatively TRBD1 (6 bases). This CDR3 spans 14 amino acids. Trimming took 4 bases from V and 3 from J, leaving 12 bases between them. Per germline, CDR1 SGHTA and CDR2 FQGNSA. As DNA, the CDR3 is TGTGCCAGCAGCTCCCGCAAGGGGGACTATGGCTACACCTTC. Its translation: CASSSRKGDYGYTF.

V and J are TRBV7-2 and TRBJ1-1; 7 positions match TRBD1. Germline CDR1 is SGHTA and CDR2 is FQGNSA. CDR3 length: 15 amino acids. After removal of 5 bases from V and 2 bases from J, the junction contained 8 bases not matched to a gene. The CDR3 loop is CASSLKAGGNTEAFF. CDR3 nucleotide sequence: TGTGCCAGCAGCCTAAAGGCAGGGGGAAACACTGAAGCTTTCTTT.

The J gene is TRBJ1-4, the V gene TRBV7-8, with 10 bases matching TRBD1. With 1 base clipped from V and 6 bases from J, the junction kept 2 bases outside the gene matches. Germline V lookup: CDR1 SGHVS, CDR2 FQNEAQ. CDR3 length: 15 residues. For the CDR3, the DNA is TGTGCCAGCAGCTTAGGGGGACAGGGGTATGAAAAACTGTTTTTT. The encoded protein is CASSLGGQGYEKLFF.

This chain joins TRBV28 and TRBJ1-2, with D maybe TRBD1 (6 bases). This CDR3 is built from 13 residues. The V end lost 6 bases, the J end lost 4 bases, and 12 bases lay between the germline ends. Germline V lookup: CDR1 MDHEN, CDR2 SYDVKM. The CDR3 DNA follows: TGTGCCAGCAGCGCTACAGGGTTCTATGGCTACACCTTC. Its translation is CASSATGFYGYTF.